This T cell receptor (beta chain) was profiled in a study of blood T cell repertoires in COVID-19. Overall study context: Some COVID-19 samples were acute and others convalescent; all came from the United States, Italy and Spain. PBMCs, B-cell-depleted T cells, or T cells provided the cDNA or gDNA that made up the material.

The V segment lost 6 bases and the J segment 3 bases; nucleotides outside the gene matches: 8. Germline V gene sequence: CDR1 SQVTM, CDR2 ANQGSEA. The CDR3 runs 14 residues. The data were produced by immunoSEQ multiplex PCR, yet TCRdb's version contains in-frame clones alone and is incomplete. The sample holds 39,000 or so clones; 80% to 90% are singletons and the top ten take about 43%. Sequenced: peripheral blood. The sequence derives from a woman aged 80 or over with active or convalescent COVID-19. This sequence joins TRBV29-1 and TRBJ2-1; TRBD1 agrees at 7 bases. The CDR3 region has the DNA TGCAGCGTAGCTAAAGGGGGCAACTACAATGAGCAGTTCTTC. As protein: CSVAKGGNYNEQFF.